The clone carrying this TCR beta chain occurred once. Its antigen is currently unknown. This sample was taken from a study of blood T cells in healthy people across ages. Study-wide points: In the absence of known donor CMV status, changes in expanded clonotypes were possibly confounded. Observed TCR beta diversity per million T cells went down as age went up. This fall followed a roughly linear course with age.

It was with a sample-barcoded 5' primer and a J-beta primer mix that a second PCR of roughly 7 to 12 cycles was run. TCRdb itself ran the 5' RACE reads through MiXCR, one entry per CDR3 protein. The sample records around 1,000,000 distinct CDR3 sequences, 30% to 40% being singletons. The TCR was taken from a man younger than 30 in good health. The specimen was blood.

This CDR3 is CASSPLAGQNEQFF. CDR3 DNA sequence: TGTGCCAGCTCACCCCTTGCCGGGCAGAATGAGCAGTTCTTC. The J gene is TRBJ2-1, the V gene TRBV18; the D is unclear. V was clipped by 3 bases and J by 7 bases, with 13 bases between them. The CDR3 length is 14 residues. The V gene's germline CDR1 is KGHSH and CDR2 LQKENI.